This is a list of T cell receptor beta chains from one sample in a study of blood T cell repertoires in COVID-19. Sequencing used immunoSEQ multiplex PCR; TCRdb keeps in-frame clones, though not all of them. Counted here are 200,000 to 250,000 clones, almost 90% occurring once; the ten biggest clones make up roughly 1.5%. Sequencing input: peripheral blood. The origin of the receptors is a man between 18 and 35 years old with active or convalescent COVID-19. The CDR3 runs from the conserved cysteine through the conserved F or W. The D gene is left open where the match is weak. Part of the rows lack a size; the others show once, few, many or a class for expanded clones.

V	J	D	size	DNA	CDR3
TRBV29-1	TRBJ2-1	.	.	TGCAGCGTTGTTTGGGGACACATCTACAATGAGCAGTTCTTC	CSVVWGHIYNEQFF
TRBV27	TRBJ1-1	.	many	TGTGCCAGCAGTTTATCCAACAGAGTTTACACTGAAGCTTTCTTT	CASSLSNRVYTEAFF
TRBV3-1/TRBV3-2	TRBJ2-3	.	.	TGTGCCAGCAGCCAAGCAGGGAACGCAGATACGCAGTATTTT	CASSQAGNADTQYF
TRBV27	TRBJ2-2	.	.	TGTGCCAGCAGTTTATGGGGCCCCCGCACCGGGGAGCTGTTTTTT	CASSLWGPRTGELFF
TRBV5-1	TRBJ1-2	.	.	TGCGCCAGCGGGTTGGGAGGGGGAACTGGCTACACCTTC	CASGLGGGTGYTF
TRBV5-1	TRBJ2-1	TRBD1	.	TGCGCCAGCAGCTTGGCCGGGGCAGGGGGCTTAAATGAGCAGTTCTTC	CASSLAGAGGLNEQFF
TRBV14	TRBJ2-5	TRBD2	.	TGTGCCAGCAGCCAAGTTCGGACAGCGGGAGCCCAGTACTTC	CASSQVRTAGAQYF
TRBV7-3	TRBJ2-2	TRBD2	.	TGTGCCAGCAGCTTAATGGGCGGGAGCACCGGGGAGCTGTTTTTT	CASSLMGGSTGELFF
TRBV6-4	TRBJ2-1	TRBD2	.	TGTGCCAGCAGTGTAGCAAGCGGGGACTACAATGAGCAGTTCTTC	CASSVASGDYNEQFF
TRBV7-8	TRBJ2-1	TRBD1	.	TGTGCCAGCAGCCCACCCGGAGGGACAGGGGGGAATGAGCAGTTCTTC	CASSPPGGTGGNEQFF
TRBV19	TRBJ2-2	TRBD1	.	TGTGCCAGTAGTACCGGGACAGGGGAATCAGGGGAGCTGTTTTTT	CASSTGTGESGELFF
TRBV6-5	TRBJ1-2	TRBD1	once	TGTGCCAGCAGCAGGGAGACAGGGGTCTATGGCTACACCTTC	CASSRETGVYGYTF
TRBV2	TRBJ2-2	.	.	TGTGCCAGCAAGTATGGGGCGACCCCCGGGGAGCTGTTTTTT	CASKYGATPGELFF
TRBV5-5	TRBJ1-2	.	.	TGTGCCAGCAGCTTCCCGGGAGTGGTAGACGGCTACACCTTC	CASSFPGVVDGYTF
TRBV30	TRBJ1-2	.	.	TGTGCCTGGAGTGTCCTGCAGGCTGGCTACACCTTC	CAWSVLQAGYTF
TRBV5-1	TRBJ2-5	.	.	TGCGCCAGCAGCTTGGATATCCGGGAGACCCAGTACTTC	CASSLDIRETQYF
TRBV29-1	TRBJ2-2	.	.	TGCAGCGTCCAGAGAGGGTTTGGCACCGGGGAGCTGTTTTTT	CSVQRGFGTGELFF
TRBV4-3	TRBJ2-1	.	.	TGCGCCAGCAGCCAAGAAATCGAGTACAATGAGCAGTTCTTC	CASSQEIEYNEQFF
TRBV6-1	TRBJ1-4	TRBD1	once	TGTGCCAGCAGTGAAGCGCTTCGGGCAGGGGGGGAAAAACTGTTTTTT	CASSEALRAGGEKLFF
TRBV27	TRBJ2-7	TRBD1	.	TGTGCCAGCAGTTTATTGCTCGCGGGACAGGGGGCATACGAGCAGTACTTC	CASSLLLAGQGAYEQYF
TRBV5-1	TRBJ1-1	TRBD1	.	TGCGCCAGCAGCACCGGACAGGGCCGCACTGAAGCTTTCTTT	CASSTGQGRTEAFF
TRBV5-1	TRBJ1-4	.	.	TGCGCCAGCAGCTTGGCCCCAGGGGAGAGTGAAAAACTGTTTTTT	CASSLAPGESEKLFF
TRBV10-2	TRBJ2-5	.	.	TGCGCCAGCAGTGAATCAGGGTCGAAGACCCAGTACTTC	CASSESGSKTQYF
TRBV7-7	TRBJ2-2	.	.	TGTGCTAGCAGCCCGACAGCTGCGAACACCGGGGAGCTGTTTTTT	CASSPTAANTGELFF
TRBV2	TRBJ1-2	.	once	TGTGCCAGCAGTGAAACCCGGGAGTACTATGGCTACACCTTC	CASSETREYYGYTF
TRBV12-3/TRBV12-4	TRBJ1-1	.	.	TGTGCCAGCAGTTTGCAGGCCCTGACTGAAGCTTTCTTT	CASSLQALTEAFF
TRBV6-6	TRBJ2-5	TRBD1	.	TGTGCCAGCAGTATTGACAGGGGGCAACAAGAGACCCAGTACTTC	CASSIDRGQQETQYF
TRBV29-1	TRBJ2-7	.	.	TGCAGCGTTCGGGGGCGGGGGCTCGAGCAGTACTTC	CSVRGRGLEQYF
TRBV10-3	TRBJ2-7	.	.	TGTGCCATCAGTGAGCAAACCCTGGGAGTTTACGAGCAGTACTTC	CAISEQTLGVYEQYF
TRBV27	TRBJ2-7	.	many	TGTGCCAGCAGTAGGACAGTTACCTACGAGCAGTACTTC	CASSRTVTYEQYF
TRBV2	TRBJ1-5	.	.	TGTGCCAGCAAGCTGGACAGTAGCAATCAGCCCCAGCATTTT	CASKLDSSNQPQHF
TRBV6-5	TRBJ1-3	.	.	TGTGCCAGCATGACAGAAAACTCTGGAAACACCATATATTTT	CASMTENSGNTIYF
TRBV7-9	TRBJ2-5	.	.	TGTGTCAGCAGGTTCCAGGGTCGGGAGACCCAGTACTTC	CVSRFQGRETQYF
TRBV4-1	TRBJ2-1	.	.	TGCGCCAGCAGCCAAGTCATCTACAATGAGCAGTTCTTC	CASSQVIYNEQFF
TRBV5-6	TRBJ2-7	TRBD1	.	TGTGCCAGCAGCTTGGCCGGACAGGTACGTTCGGGGGAGCAGTACTTC	CASSLAGQVRSGEQYF
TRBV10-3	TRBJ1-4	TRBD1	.	TGTGCCATCGGGGACAGACTGAACGAAAAACTGTTTTTT	CAIGDRLNEKLFF
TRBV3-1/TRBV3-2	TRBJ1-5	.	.	TGTGCCAGCAGCCAATCAGGGTTTAGCAATCAGCCCCAGCATTTT	CASSQSGFSNQPQHF
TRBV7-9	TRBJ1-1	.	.	TGTGCCAGCAGCGGGGGGTGGGTGGCTGAAGCTTTCTTT	CASSGGWVAEAFF
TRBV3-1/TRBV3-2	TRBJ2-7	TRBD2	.	TGTGCCAGCAGCCAAGAGGGACTAGCGGGAGGGCGGGGCGAGCAGTACTTC	CASSQEGLAGGRGEQYF
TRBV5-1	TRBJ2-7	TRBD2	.	TGCGCCAGCAGCTTGGGAATTTCGGCCGGGACTAGCGGGAACTACGAGCAGTACTTC	CASSLGISAGTSGNYEQYF
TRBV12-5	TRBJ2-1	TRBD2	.	TGTGCTAGTGGTTTGACCTATAGGGACTACGAATACCCCAATGAGCAGTTCTTC	CASGLTYRDYEYPNEQFF
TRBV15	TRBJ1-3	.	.	TGTGCCACCAGCAGAGATCGGAGCACCATATATTTT	CATSRDRSTIYF
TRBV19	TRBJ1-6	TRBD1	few	TGTGCCAGTAGTATCGACAGGGGGAATTCACCCCTCCACTTT	CASSIDRGNSPLHF
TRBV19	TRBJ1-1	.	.	TGTGCCAGTAGTATTGGCCCCGGCGGAGCTTTCTTT	CASSIGPGGAFF
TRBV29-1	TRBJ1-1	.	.	TGCAGCGTTGCCCAGGGAAGGGGTGAAGCTTTCTTT	CSVAQGRGEAFF
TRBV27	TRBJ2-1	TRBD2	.	TGTGCCAGCAGTTTATGGACTAGCGGGGTTTACAATGAGCAGTTCTTC	CASSLWTSGVYNEQFF
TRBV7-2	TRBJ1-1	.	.	TGTGCCAGCAGCTTAGATGTATCGAACACTGAAGCTTTCTTT	CASSLDVSNTEAFF